Listed below are T cell receptor beta chains from one sample, sequenced in a study of blood T cells in healthy people across ages. TCRdb ran MiXCR on the 5' RACE reads and lists one entry per CDR3 protein. The sample consists of 1.5 million to 2 million distinct CDR3 sequences, 28% of them appearing once. The sample consisted of blood. These receptors all come from a woman aged 25 to 39 in good health. CDR3s include the opening cysteine and the closing phenylalanine or tryptophan. The order of the fields is D gene, V gene, clone size, CDR3 length, J gene, CDR3 DNA, CDR3 protein. A D gene is named only where the DNA matches it firmly. Size is omitted from some rows. Given values are once, few, many or a class for expanded clones.

>NA|TRBV20-1|NA|13|TRBJ1-2
TGCAGTGCTAGAGAAGCGGGCACGCGGGGCTACACCTTC
CSAREAGTRGYTF
>NA|TRBV12-3/TRBV12-4|few|13|TRBJ1-4
TGTGCCAGCAGGGCAAACGGTGGCGAAAAACTGTTTTTT
CASRANGGEKLFF
>NA|TRBV7-2|NA|14|TRBJ1-1
TGTGCCAGCAGCTTCTTACAAATGAACACTGAAGCTTTCTTT
CASSFLQMNTEAFF
>TRBD1|TRBV7-2|many|13|TRBJ2-7
TGTGCCAGCGGACAGGGGGGGACCTACGAGCAGTACTTC
CASGQGGTYEQYF
>NA|TRBV24-1|few|13|TRBJ2-7
TGTGCCACCAGTCCCGGATCCCCCTACGAGCAGTACTTC
CATSPGSPYEQYF
>TRBD1|TRBV7-2|NA|15|TRBJ2-5
TGTGCCAGCAGCTTAGTGGGACAGGGGAAAGAGACCCAGTACTTC
CASSLVGQGKETQYF
>NA|TRBV5-1|NA|16|TRBJ2-1
TGCGCCAGCAGCTTACGACAGGTCAACTCCTACAATGAGCAGTTCTTC
CASSLRQVNSYNEQFF
>TRBD1|TRBV29-1|NA|13|TRBJ1-2
TGCAGCGTTGAAGGAGGGGGCAGTGATGGCTACACCTTC
CSVEGGGSDGYTF
>NA|TRBV7-8|few|13|TRBJ1-5
TGTGCCAGCAGCTTCCAACGGGCGCAGCCCCAGCATTTT
CASSFQRAQPQHF
>NA|TRBV20-1|NA|11|TRBJ2-7
TGCAGTGCCCTCAAGTTCTACGAGCAGTACTTC
CSALKFYEQYF
>TRBD1|TRBV7-3|NA|14|TRBJ1-5
TGTGCCAGCAGCGTGGGACAGGGTGGACAGCCCCAGCATTTT
CASSVGQGGQPQHF
>TRBD1|TRBV2|few|14|TRBJ1-1
TGTGCCAGCTCACTGGTGAGGGGGCCCACTGAAGCTTTCTTT
CASSLVRGPTEAFF
>TRBD2|TRBV5-1|few|14|TRBJ2-1
TGCGCCAGCGGGACTAGCGGGTCCTACAATGAGCAGTTCTTC
CASGTSGSYNEQFF
>TRBD1|TRBV6-6|few|14|TRBJ2-2
TGTGCCAGCAGTTCAGGACAGGGCACCGGGGAGCTGTTTTTT
CASSSGQGTGELFF
>TRBD2|TRBV7-9|NA|15|TRBJ2-7
TGTGCCAGCAGCTTGCTGTGGCGGGAGTCCAATGAGCAGTACTTC
CASSLLWRESNEQYF
>NA|TRBV20-1|NA|11|TRBJ1-1
TGCAGTGCTAAGGAGGTGGGGGAAGCTTTCTTT
CSAKEVGEAFF
>NA|TRBV28|few|14|TRBJ1-1
TGTGCCAGCAGTTCTCTGGGGATGAACACTGAAGCTTTCTTT
CASSSLGMNTEAFF
>NA|TRBV20-1|many|11|TRBJ2-1
TGCAGTGCCTTGACAACTCTGGAGCAGTTCTTC
CSALTTLEQFF
>NA|TRBV28|few|13|TRBJ2-1
TGTGCCAGCAGGGGCCGGGGGGCTAATGAGCAGTTCTTC
CASRGRGANEQFF
>NA|TRBV28|few|12|TRBJ2-1
TGTGCCAGCAGTTCTGCGAGCTATGAGCAGTTCTTC
CASSSASYEQFF
>NA|TRBV7-2|NA|13|TRBJ2-1
TGTGCCAGCACCAAACTACAGGGTAATGAGCAGTTCTTC
CASTKLQGNEQFF
>TRBD1|TRBV7-9|few|14|TRBJ1-2
TGTGCCAGCAGCCTAGGGGGACAGATTCTGGGCTACACCTTC
CASSLGGQILGYTF
>TRBD2|TRBV12-3/TRBV12-4|few|17|TRBJ2-5
TGTGCCAGCAGTGCGACTAGCGGGAGTTTTAATTCAGAGACCCAGTACTTC
CASSATSGSFNSETQYF
>NA|TRBV3-1|NA|14|TRBJ1-5
TGTGCCAGCAGCCAATGGGATAAGGGTCAGCCCCAGCATTTT
CASSQWDKGQPQHF
>NA|TRBV19|few|15|TRBJ2-1
TGTGCCAGTAGTATAGATCTATTAGCCCCGGGGGAGCAGTTCTTC
CASSIDLLAPGEQFF
>TRBD2|TRBV28|NA|15|TRBJ2-1
TGTGCCAGCAGTCGGACTAGCGGGGCCCTGAATGAGCAGTTCTTC
CASSRTSGALNEQFF
>NA|TRBV20-1|few|14|TRBJ2-7
TGCAGTGCTGGTGACAGTTCGAGCTCCTACGAGCAGTACTTC
CSAGDSSSSYEQYF
>TRBD1|TRBV18|NA|20|TRBJ1-2
TGTGCCAGCTCACCAGTCGGCCCCGCTGAAATGACAGGGACTGTTTATGGCTACACCTTC
CASSPVGPAEMTGTVYGYTF
>NA|TRBV6-1|NA|15|TRBJ1-5
TGTGCCAGCAGCCGGGGACGGTCAGGAGGTCAGCCCCAGCATTTT
CASSRGRSGGQPQHF
>TRBD1|TRBV5-1|few|16|TRBJ1-1
TGCGCCAGCAGCCCCATGCTGGACAGGCCGAACACTGAAGCTTTCTTT
CASSPMLDRPNTEAFF
>NA|TRBV29-1|once|13|TRBJ1-1
TGCAGCGTTCATACAGGGCTGAACACTGAAGCTTTCTTT
CSVHTGLNTEAFF
>NA|TRBV21-1|NA|14|TRBJ2-3
TGTGCCAAGTGTCCAGGGTTAATTGCAGATACGCAGTATTTT
CAKCPGLIADTQYF
>NA|TRBV27|NA|15|TRBJ2-7
TGTGCCAGCAGCCGCTCACCGGGTCCCCTCTACGAGCAGTACTTC
CASSRSPGPLYEQYF
>TRBD1|TRBV10-1|few|16|TRBJ2-7
TGCGCCAGCAGTGAACTATCGGGACAGGGAAGCTACGAGCAGTACTTC
CASSELSGQGSYEQYF
>NA|TRBV27|few|14|TRBJ1-4
TGTGCCAGCAGAGGGGCCCCAACTAATGAAAAACTGTTTTTT
CASRGAPTNEKLFF
>NA|TRBV4-3|few|14|TRBJ2-3
TGCGCCAGCAGCCAAGGGGTGACGGGGACCCCGGGGTATTTT
CASSQGVTGTPGYF
>TRBD1|TRBV20-1|many|13|TRBJ2-7
TGCAGTGAGGAGGGACAGGGAGAGCTCGAGCAGTACTTC
CSEEGQGELEQYF
>NA|TRBV5-1|few|14|TRBJ2-5
TGCGCCAGCAGCTTGTTCCCCGGGGAAGAGACCCAGTACTTC
CASSLFPGEETQYF
>NA|TRBV29-1|many|13|TRBJ2-5
TGCAGCGTTGTTGGGACCCCCAGCGGGACCCAGTACTTC
CSVVGTPSGTQYF
>NA|TRBV28|NA|13|TRBJ2-3
TGTGCCGGCGGGGTGGGGGTCACAGATACGCAGTATTTT
CAGGVGVTDTQYF
>NA|TRBV2|NA|16|TRBJ2-6
TGTGCCAGCAGTGCTGGTCTAGGATTCGGGGCCAACGTCCTGACTTTC
CASSAGLGFGANVLTF
>TRBD1|TRBV6-2/TRBV6-3|few|14|TRBJ1-2
TGTGCCAGCAGTTCGGACAGGGGGTTCTATGGCTACACCTTC
CASSSDRGFYGYTF
>TRBD1|TRBV4-2|few|14|TRBJ2-1
TGTGCCAGCAGCCAAGGGACAGGGATGGATGAGCAGTTCTTC
CASSQGTGMDEQFF
>TRBD1|TRBV11-2|few|14|TRBJ1-2
TGTGCCAGCAGCTTTCCAGGGGGGAACTATGGCTACACCTTC
CASSFPGGNYGYTF
>NA|TRBV6-5|few|15|TRBJ1-5
TGTGCCAGCAGTGCAGAGAGCAGTTTCAATCAGCCCCAGCATTTT
CASSAESSFNQPQHF
>TRBD1|TRBV7-2|NA|14|TRBJ1-2
TGTGCCAGCAGCCCAAGGGCAGGGGGCCTAGGTTACACCTTC
CASSPRAGGLGYTF
>NA|TRBV15|NA|14|TRBJ2-1
TGTGCCACCAGCCGAGTGACAGGCGACGAGACCCAGTTCTTC
CATSRVTGDETQFF
>NA|TRBV4-2|NA|17|TRBJ2-3
TGTGCCAGCAGCCAAGTGGGCTCGGGGGAAGGCACAGATACGCAGTATTTT
CASSQVGSGEGTDTQYF
>NA|TRBV9|many|16|TRBJ2-4
TGTGCCAGCAGCGTAGAAGAGGGAGGCGACAAAAACATTCAGTACTTC
CASSVEEGGDKNIQYF
>TRBD1|TRBV28|NA|18|TRBJ1-5
TGTGCCAGCAGCTCCCGCCCCTGGACAGGGTCAAACAATCAGCCCCAGCATTTT
CASSSRPWTGSNNQPQHF
>TRBD1|TRBV4-1|many|14|TRBJ1-2
TGCGCCAGCAGCCCCAGACAGGGGGCCGATGGCTACACCTTC
CASSPRQGADGYTF
>NA|TRBV3-1|NA|13|TRBJ2-1
TGTGCCAGCAGCCTGCAGGTCCGCCATGAGCAGTTCTTC
CASSLQVRHEQFF
>TRBD2|TRBV10-2|NA|17|TRBJ2-1
TGCGCCAGCAGCCCCTCCAGCGGGAGTACCTCCTACAATGAGCAGTTCTTC
CASSPSSGSTSYNEQFF
>TRBD2|TRBV28|NA|15|TRBJ2-1
TGTGCCAGCAGCTCGACTAGCGGGGGGGTAAATGAGCAGTTCTTC
CASSSTSGGVNEQFF
>TRBD1|TRBV5-1|few|15|TRBJ2-3
TGCGCCAGCAGCTTGGGACAGGGGGGGGGTGATACGCAGTATTTT
CASSLGQGGGDTQYF
>TRBD2|TRBV20-1|NA|17|TRBJ2-3
TGCAGTGCTAGAGATCCCACTAGCGGGACTAGCACAGATACGCAGTATTTT
CSARDPTSGTSTDTQYF
>TRBD1|TRBV19|NA|15|TRBJ2-4
TGTGCCGGTAGCCGGTTTCGGGACAGGGGAAACATTCAGTACTTC
CAGSRFRDRGNIQYF
>TRBD1|TRBV4-3|NA|20|TRBJ1-5
TGCGCCAGCAGCGAAGTACGCCGGGACAGGGGGCCGAGAAGCAATCAGCCCCAGCATTTT
CASSEVRRDRGPRSNQPQHF
>NA|TRBV7-2|NA|17|TRBJ2-4
TGTGCCAGCAAGAGGGGGGGCCTTAGTATTGCCAAAAACACTCAGTACTTC
CASKRGGLSIAKNTQYF